The subject of this entry is one T cell receptor (beta chain). This sample was taken from a study of glioma-infiltrating T cells after dendritic cell vaccination. Study context: Dendritic cells derived from monocytes and pulsed with autologous tumor lysate formed the vaccine.

The data were produced by immunoSEQ multiplex PCR, yet TCRdb's version contains in-frame clones alone and is incomplete. The top ten clones hold approximately 7.9% of a sample with around 67,000 clones, approximately 80% of them seen once. Germline V CDR1 and CDR2: MNHNY, SVGAGI (reference sequence). The V gene end was trimmed by 2 bases and the J gene end by 4 bases; junction bases not matched to a gene: 4. CDR3 length: 15 residues. The origin of this receptor is a human donor with glioblastoma. The sequences come from blood, collected before dendritic cell vaccination. The V and J genes are TRBV6-6 and TRBJ2-1; TRBD2 aligns across 8 bases. Here the CDR3 DNA reads TGTGCCAGCAGTTACGATAGCGGGGCATACAATGAGCAGTTCTTC. Its translation is CASSYDSGAYNEQFF.